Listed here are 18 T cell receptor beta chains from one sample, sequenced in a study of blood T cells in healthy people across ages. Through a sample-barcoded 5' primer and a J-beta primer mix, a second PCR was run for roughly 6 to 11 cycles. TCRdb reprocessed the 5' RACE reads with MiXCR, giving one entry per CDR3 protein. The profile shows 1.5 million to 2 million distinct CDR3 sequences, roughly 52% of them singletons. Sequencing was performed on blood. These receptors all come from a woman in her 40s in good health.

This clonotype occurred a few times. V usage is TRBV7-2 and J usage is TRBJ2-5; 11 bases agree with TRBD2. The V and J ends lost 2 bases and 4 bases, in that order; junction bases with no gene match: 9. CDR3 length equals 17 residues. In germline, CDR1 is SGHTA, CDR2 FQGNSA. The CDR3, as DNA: TGTGCCAGCAGCTTAATTAGCGGGGGGGCCGTGGGAGAGACCCAGTACTTC. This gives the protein CASSLISGGAVGETQYF.

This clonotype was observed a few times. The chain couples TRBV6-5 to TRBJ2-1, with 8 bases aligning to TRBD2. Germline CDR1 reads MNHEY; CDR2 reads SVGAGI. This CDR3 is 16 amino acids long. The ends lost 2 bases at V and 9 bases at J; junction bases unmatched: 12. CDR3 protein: CASSYRTSGLSVEQFF. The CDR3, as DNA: TGTGCCAGCAGTTACCGAACTAGCGGTCTCTCTGTTGAGCAGTTCTTC.

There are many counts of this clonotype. The CDR3 sequence is CASSQVNYEQYF. CDR3 nucleotide sequence: TGTGCCAGCAGTCAGGTTAATTACGAGCAGTACTTC. The genes are TRBV3-1 and TRBJ2-7; the D is unclear. Germline CDR1 is LGHDT and CDR2 is YNNKEL (reference sequence). The CDR3 has 12 residues. Trimming removed 6 bases at V and 4 bases at J, with 10 bases between.

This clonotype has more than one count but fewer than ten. This CDR3 reads CASSQHRTLYNEQFF. CDR3 nucleotide sequence: TGTGCCAGCAGCCAGCACAGAACACTCTACAATGAGCAGTTCTTC. The V gene is TRBV6-2 or TRBV6-3, the J gene TRBJ2-1; no firm D call. CDR3 length: 15 residues. V lost 6 bases and J 3 bases, leaving 15 bases between the germline ends. CDR1 MNHEY and CDR2 SVGEGT come from the germline V gene.

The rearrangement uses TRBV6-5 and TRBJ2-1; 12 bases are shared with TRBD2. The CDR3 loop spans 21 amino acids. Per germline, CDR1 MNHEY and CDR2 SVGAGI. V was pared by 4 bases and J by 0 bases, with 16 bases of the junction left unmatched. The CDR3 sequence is CASSSQPGLAGPTSSYNEQFF. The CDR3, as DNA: TGTGCCAGCAGTTCCCAGCCCGGACTAGCGGGGCCAACCAGCTCCTACAATGAGCAGTTCTTC.

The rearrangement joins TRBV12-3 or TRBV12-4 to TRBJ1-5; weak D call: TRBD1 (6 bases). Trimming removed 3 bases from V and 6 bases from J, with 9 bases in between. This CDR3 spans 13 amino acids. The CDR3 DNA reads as TGTGCCAGCAGTTTTGAGGGGGTTCAGCCCCAGCATTTT. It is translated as CASSFEGVQPQHF.

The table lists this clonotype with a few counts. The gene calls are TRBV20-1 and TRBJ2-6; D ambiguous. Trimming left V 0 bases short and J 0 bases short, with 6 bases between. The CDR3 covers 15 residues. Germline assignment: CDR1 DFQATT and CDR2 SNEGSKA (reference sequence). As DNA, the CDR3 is TGCAGTGCTAGAGACACCCCCTCTGGGGCCAACGTCCTGACTTTC. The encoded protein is CSARDTPSGANVLTF.

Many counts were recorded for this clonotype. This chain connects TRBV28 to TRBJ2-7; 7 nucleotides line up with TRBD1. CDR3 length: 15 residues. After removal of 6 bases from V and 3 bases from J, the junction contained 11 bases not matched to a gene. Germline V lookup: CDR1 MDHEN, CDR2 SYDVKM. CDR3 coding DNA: TGTGCCAGCAGAGAACCAGACAGGGCGGGCTACGAGCAGTACTTC. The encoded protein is CASREPDRAGYEQYF.

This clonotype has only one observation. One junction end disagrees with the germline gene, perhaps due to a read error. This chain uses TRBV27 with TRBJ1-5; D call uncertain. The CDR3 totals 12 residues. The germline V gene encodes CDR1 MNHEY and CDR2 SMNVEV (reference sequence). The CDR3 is CASSLSGQPLHF. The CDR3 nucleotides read TGTGCCAGCAGTTTATCTGGTCAGCCCCTGCATTTT.

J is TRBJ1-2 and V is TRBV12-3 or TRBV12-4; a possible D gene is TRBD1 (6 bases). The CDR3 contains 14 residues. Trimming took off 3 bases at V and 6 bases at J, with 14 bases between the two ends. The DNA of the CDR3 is TGTGCCAGCAGTTTCAGGGGCAGCAGGCATGGCTACACCTTC. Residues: CASSFRGSRHGYTF.

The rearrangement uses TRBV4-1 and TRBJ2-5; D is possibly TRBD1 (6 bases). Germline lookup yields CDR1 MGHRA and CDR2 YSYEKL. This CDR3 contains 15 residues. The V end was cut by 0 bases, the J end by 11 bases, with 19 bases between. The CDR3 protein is CASSQERGTRDEQYF. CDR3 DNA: TGCGCCAGCAGCCAAGAAAGGGGGACCCGGGATGAGCAGTACTTC.

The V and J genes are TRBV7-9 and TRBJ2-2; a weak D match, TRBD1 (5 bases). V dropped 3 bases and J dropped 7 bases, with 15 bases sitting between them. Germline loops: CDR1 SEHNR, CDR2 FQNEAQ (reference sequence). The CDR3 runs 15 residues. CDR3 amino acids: CASSLEQGWHGELFF. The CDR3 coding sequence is TGTGCCAGCAGCTTGGAGCAGGGATGGCACGGGGAGCTGTTTTTT.

CDR3 protein: CASSLTGTTGVDDTQYF. The CDR3 nucleotides are TGTGCCAGCAGTCTCACAGGGACGACGGGGGTGGATGATACGCAGTATTTT. The V and J genes are TRBV4-2 and TRBJ2-3; tentatively, D is TRBD1 or TRBD2 (6 bases each). The ends were cut back, 6 bases at V and 6 bases at J, with 25 bases in the middle. The CDR3 consists of 17 residues. Germline loops: CDR1 LGHNA, CDR2 YNFKEQ.

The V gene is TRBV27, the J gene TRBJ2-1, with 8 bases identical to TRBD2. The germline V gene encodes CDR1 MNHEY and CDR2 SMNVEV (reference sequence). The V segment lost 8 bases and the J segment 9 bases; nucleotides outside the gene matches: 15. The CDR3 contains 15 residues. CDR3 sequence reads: CASAAGGLPKAEQFF. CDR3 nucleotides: TGTGCCAGCGCGGCGGGGGGACTACCTAAGGCTGAGCAGTTCTTC.

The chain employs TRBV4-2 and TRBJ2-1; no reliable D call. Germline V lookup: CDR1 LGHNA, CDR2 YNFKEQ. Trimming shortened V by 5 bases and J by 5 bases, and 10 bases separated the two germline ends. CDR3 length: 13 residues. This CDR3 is CASSNFADNEQFF. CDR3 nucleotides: TGTGCCAGCAGCAACTTTGCAGACAATGAGCAGTTCTTC.

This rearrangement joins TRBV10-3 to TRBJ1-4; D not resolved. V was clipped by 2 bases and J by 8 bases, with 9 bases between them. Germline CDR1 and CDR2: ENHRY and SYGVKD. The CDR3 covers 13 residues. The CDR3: CAISEGPGEKLFF. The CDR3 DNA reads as TGTGCCATCAGTGAGGGGCCGGGGGAAAAACTGTTTTTT.

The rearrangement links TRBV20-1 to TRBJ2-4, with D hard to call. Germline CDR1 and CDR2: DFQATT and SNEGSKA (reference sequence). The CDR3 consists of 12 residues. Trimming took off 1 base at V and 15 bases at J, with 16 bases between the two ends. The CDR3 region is CSARAIAPERYF. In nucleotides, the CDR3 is TGCAGTGCTAGAGCCATAGCCCCGGAGCGGTACTTC.

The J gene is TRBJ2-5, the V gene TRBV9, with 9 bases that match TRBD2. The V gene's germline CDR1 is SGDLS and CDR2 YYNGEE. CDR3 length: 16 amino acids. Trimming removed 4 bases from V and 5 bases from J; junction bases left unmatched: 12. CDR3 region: CASSPLAGGPDETQYF. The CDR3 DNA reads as TGTGCCAGCAGCCCCCTCGCGGGGGGGCCTGATGAGACCCAGTACTTC.